Included here is one TCR beta chain sequence, with context. The junction departs from the called germline gene at one end, perhaps through a read error. It was from approximately 22-30 mg of unsorted bulk tissue that RNA and DNA were co-extracted. This sample was taken from a study of tumor-infiltrating lymphocytes in primary liver carcinoma. At the level of the study: The cohort included men and women aged 30 to 69 years.

The template, 500 ng total RNA, yielded TCR beta cDNA made with a constant-region primer. Three rounds of nested multiplex PCR with slightly modified ARM-PCR produced TCR beta libraries. Researchers ran the first two PCR rounds for roughly 10 cycles each with TRBV1-TRBV30 forward primers and a C-beta reverse primer. MiXCR, applied by TCRdb to the multiplex PCR reads, yields one record per CDR3 protein. Of about 23,000 distinct CDR3 sequences in the sample, around 77% were seen once. The germline V gene has CDR1 LGHNA and CDR2 YSLEER. This CDR3 spans 15 amino acids. The TCR sequence derives from a woman aged 30 to 39 with primary liver carcinoma and hepatitis B virus infection. The chain links TRBV4-3 to TRBJ2-7, with D possibly being TRBD1 (8 bases). The sequenced sample was liver tumor tissue from sampling region 5. Subset noted: tumor region T5, tumor centre. CDR3 region: CTGSQDRWTGRELYF. The CDR3 coding sequence is TGCACCGGCAGCCAAGATCGATGGACAGGGCGGGAGCTGTACTTC.